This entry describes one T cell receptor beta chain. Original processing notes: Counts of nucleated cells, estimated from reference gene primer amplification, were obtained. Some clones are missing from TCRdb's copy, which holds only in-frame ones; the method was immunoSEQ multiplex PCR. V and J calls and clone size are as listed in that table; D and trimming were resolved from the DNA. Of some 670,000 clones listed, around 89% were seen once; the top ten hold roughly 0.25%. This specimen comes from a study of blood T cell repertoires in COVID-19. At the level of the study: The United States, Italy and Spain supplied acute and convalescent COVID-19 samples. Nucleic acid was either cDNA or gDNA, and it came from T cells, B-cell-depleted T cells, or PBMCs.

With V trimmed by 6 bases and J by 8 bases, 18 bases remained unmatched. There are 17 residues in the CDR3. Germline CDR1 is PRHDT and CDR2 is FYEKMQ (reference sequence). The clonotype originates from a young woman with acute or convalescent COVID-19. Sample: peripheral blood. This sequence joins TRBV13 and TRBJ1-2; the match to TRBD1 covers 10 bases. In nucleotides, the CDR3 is TGTGCCAGCAGTCCTCGCGGGACAGGGGTTGTAAGGGGGGGCTACACCTTC. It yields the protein CASSPRGTGVVRGGYTF.